Following are 18 T cell receptor beta chains from one sample sequenced in a study of shared clonotypes between healthy human individuals. Clones were sequenced by immunoSEQ multiplex PCR, and TCRdb holds only the in-frame ones, with some missing. In the table there are hundreds of thousands of clones, around 72% of which are singletons. Material: memory CD4+ T cells sorted from blood. Subset denoted: CD45RA-negative fraction. Source of these receptors: a woman aged 25 to 39 in good health.

The chain links TRBV5-1 to TRBJ2-1; TRBD2 might be the D (5 bases). V dropped 2 bases and J dropped 4 bases, with 10 bases sitting between them. The CDR3 is made up of 14 amino acids. Germline V gene data show CDR1 as SGHRS and CDR2 as YFSETQ. As DNA, the CDR3 is TGCGCCAGCAGCTTCGGGATTGTGTACAATGAGCAGTTCTTC. Its translation: CASSFGIVYNEQFF.

The chain is built from TRBV6-5 and TRBJ1-2, with unresolved D. CDR1 and CDR2 (germline): MNHEY, SVGAGI. Trimming cost V 4 bases and J 4 bases, with 16 bases left between them. The CDR3 is 15 amino acids. The CDR3 protein is CASSLDPGVVYGYTF. CDR3 in DNA: TGTGCCAGCAGTTTGGACCCCGGGGTGGTCTATGGCTACACCTTC.

This clone was seen a handful of times. V usage is TRBV6-1 and J usage is TRBJ2-7; D is unclear. CDR3 length: 15 residues. Trimming stripped 6 bases from V and 3 bases from J, with 18 bases between. Germline lookup yields CDR1 MNHNS and CDR2 SASEGT. CDR3 loop: CASSDIGLDNYEQYF. The CDR3 DNA reads as TGTGCCAGCAGCGACATCGGGCTAGATAACTACGAGCAGTACTTC.

The chain is built from TRBV18 and TRBJ1-5; 10 bases match TRBD1. V lost 6 bases, J lost 7 bases, and 6 bases stayed unmatched. CDR3 length: 14 amino acids. Germline V CDR1 and CDR2: KGHSH, LQKENI. The CDR3: CASSQGQGGQPQHF. DNA for the CDR3: TGTGCCAGCTCCCAAGGACAGGGGGGACAGCCCCAGCATTTT.

The rearrangement joins TRBV28 to TRBJ2-6, with a possible D match to TRBD2 (6 bases). Between the trimmed V and J ends, which lost 3 bases and 4 bases, there was a span of 10 bases. The CDR3 runs 15 residues. From germline, CDR1 is MDHEN and CDR2 SYDVKM. Here the CDR3 DNA reads TGTGCCAGCAGTTTGGAGGGGCAAGGGGCCAACGTCCTGACTTTC. Its translation: CASSLEGQGANVLTF.

The rearrangement joins TRBV5-1 to TRBJ2-7; possible D gene TRBD1, 8 bases. Germline values: CDR1 SGHRS, CDR2 YFSETQ. The CDR3 has 19 amino acids. The V gene lost 5 bases and the J gene lost 4 bases, with 31 bases spanning the gap. CDR3 in amino acids: CASSPAGGPVLAEKYEQYF. CDR3 in DNA: TGCGCCAGCAGTCCGGCAGGGGGCCCTGTTCTAGCGGAGAAATACGAGCAGTACTTC.

The chain has TRBV28 and TRBJ2-7; possibly TRBD1 for D (5 bases). The CDR3 has 15 residues. Germline V gene lookup returns CDR1 MDHEN and CDR2 SYDVKM. The V end lost 6 bases, the J end lost 2 bases, and 17 bases lay between the germline ends. DNA for the CDR3: TGTGCCAGCAGCCCTAGGACACCGGCGGCCTACGAGCAGTACTTC. Translated, it gives CASSPRTPAAYEQYF.

This clone was picked up a small number of times. The sample holds other DNA sequences that translate to the same CDR3. The J gene is TRBJ2-7, the V gene TRBV5-4; D tentatively fits TRBD1 or TRBD2 (5 bases each). The CDR3 extends over 15 amino acids. Germline CDR1 and CDR2: SGHNT and YYREEE (reference sequence). The germline V and J ends were trimmed by 4 bases and 0 bases, with 14 bases remaining between them. The CDR3 nucleotides are TGTGCCAGCAGCGGGGGAGCTGGGAGCTCCTACGAGCAGTACTTC. This encodes CASSGGAGSSYEQYF.

CDR3 sequence: CASSPPVRDEQYF. DNA for the CDR3: TGTGCCAGCTCACCACCGGTCAGGGACGAGCAGTACTTC. This chain links TRBV18 with TRBJ2-7; possibly TRBD1 for D (5 bases). Germline V CDR1 and CDR2: KGHSH, LQKENI. V dropped 0 bases and J dropped 5 bases, with 8 bases sitting between them. The CDR3 spans 13 residues.

The chain couples TRBV9 to TRBJ1-4; D is ambiguous. V lost 3 bases and J 5 bases, leaving 14 bases between the germline ends. The CDR3 is 15 amino acids. CDR1 and CDR2 (germline): SGDLS, YYNGEE. CDR3 in DNA: TGTGCCAGCAGCGACAACGGGCCCCAAAATGAAAAACTGTTTTTT. Its protein is CASSDNGPQNEKLFF.

CDR3 sequence (DNA): TGTGCCAGCAGCTTAGGCCCCGGTAATGAGCAGTTCTTC. It specifies CASSLGPGNEQFF. The chain joins TRBV7-8 to TRBJ2-1; D ambiguous. The CDR3 is made up of 13 amino acids. Trimming took off 1 base at V and 7 bases at J, with 8 bases between the two ends. Germline V gives CDR1 SGHVS, CDR2 FQNEAQ. The variable domain in full, with the rest retrieved from reference TRBV7-8 and TRBJ2-1, is GAGVSQSPRYKVAKRGQDVALRCDPISGHVSLFWYQQALGQGPEFLTYFQNEAQLDKSGLPSDRFFAERPEGSVSTLKIQRTQQEDSAVYLCASSLGPGNEQFFGPGTRLTVL.

J is TRBJ2-3 and V is TRBV29-1; 8 positions agree with TRBD2. The germline gives CDR1 SQVTM, CDR2 ANQGSEA. The ends lost 3 bases at V and 6 bases at J; junction bases unmatched: 8. This CDR3 contains 14 residues. The CDR3, as DNA: TGCAGCGTTGACGGGGTAGCGGGGCGGGATACGCAGTATTTT. It translates to CSVDGVAGRDTQYF.

This clone was counted once. The chain carries TRBV7-3 and TRBJ2-2, with a possible D match to TRBD2 (6 bases). Germline CDR1 is SGHTA and CDR2 is FQGTGA. This CDR3 is 15 amino acids long. V dropped 1 base and J dropped 0 bases, with 6 bases sitting between them. CDR3: CASSLIAANTGELFF. The CDR3 nucleotides are TGTGCCAGCAGCTTAATAGCGGCGAACACCGGGGAGCTGTTTTTT.

This clone was counted between two and nine times. J is TRBJ2-1 and V is TRBV5-5, with D unresolved. The CDR3 has 15 residues. Trimming stripped 2 bases from V and 0 bases from J, with 9 bases between. The germline V gene encodes CDR1 SGHKS and CDR2 YYEKEE (reference sequence). As DNA, the CDR3 is TGTGCCAGCAGCTTCAATCGGCCCTCCTACAATGAGCAGTTCTTC. It translates to CASSFNRPSYNEQFF.

V and J are TRBV27 and TRBJ2-1; 8 positions agree with TRBD2. This CDR3 is 15 amino acids long. CDR1 MNHEY and CDR2 SMNVEV come from the germline V gene (reference sequence). With 6 bases clipped from V and 2 bases from J, the junction kept 6 bases outside the gene matches. The CDR3 DNA reads as TGTGCCAGCAGCCGGAGCGGGGGCCCCTACAATGAGCAGTTCTTC. As protein: CASSRSGGPYNEQFF.

V gene TRBV10-1 combines with J gene TRBJ2-1; D is uncertain. CDR3 length equals 14 residues. The germline gives CDR1 WNHNN, CDR2 SYGVQD (reference sequence). V was clipped by 5 bases and J by 9 bases, with 17 bases between them. This CDR3 reads CASSRDSTFLEQFF. The CDR3 coding sequence is TGCGCCAGCAGTCGCGATAGCACTTTTCTTGAGCAGTTCTTC.

The chain is built from TRBV29-1 and TRBJ2-7; D is perhaps TRBD1 (5 bases). Per germline, CDR1 SQVTM and CDR2 ANQGSEA. With 4 bases removed from V and 1 base from J, the gap between germline ends came to 8 bases. CDR3 length: 12 amino acids. As DNA, the CDR3 is TGCAGCGTTGTTGACAGATCCTACGAGCAGTACTTC. This translates into CSVVDRSYEQYF.

V usage is TRBV28 and J usage is TRBJ2-3; no clear D gene. CDR1 is MDHEN, CDR2 SYDVKM, per germline. The CDR3 loop spans 12 amino acids. Trimming stripped 6 bases from V and 11 bases from J, with 15 bases between. The chain's CDR3 is CASSSDHRKQYF. The CDR3 nucleotides read TGTGCCAGCAGCTCAGACCACCGAAAGCAGTATTTT.